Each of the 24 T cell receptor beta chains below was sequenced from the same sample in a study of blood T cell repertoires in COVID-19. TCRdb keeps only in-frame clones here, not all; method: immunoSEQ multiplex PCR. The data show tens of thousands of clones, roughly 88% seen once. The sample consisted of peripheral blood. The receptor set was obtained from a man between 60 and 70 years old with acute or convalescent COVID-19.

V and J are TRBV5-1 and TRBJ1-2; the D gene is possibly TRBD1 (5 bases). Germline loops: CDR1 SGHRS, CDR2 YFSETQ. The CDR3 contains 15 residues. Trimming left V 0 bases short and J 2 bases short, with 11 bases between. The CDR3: CASSLEAQGNYGYTF. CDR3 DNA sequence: TGCGCCAGCAGCTTGGAGGCCCAGGGCAACTATGGCTACACCTTC.

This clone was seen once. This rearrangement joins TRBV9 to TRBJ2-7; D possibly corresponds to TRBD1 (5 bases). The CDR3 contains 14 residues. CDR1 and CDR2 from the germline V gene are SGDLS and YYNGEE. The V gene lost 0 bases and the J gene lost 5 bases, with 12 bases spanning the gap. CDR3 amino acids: CASSVAGQTDEQYF. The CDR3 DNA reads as TGTGCCAGCAGCGTAGCAGGGCAGACAGACGAGCAGTACTTC.

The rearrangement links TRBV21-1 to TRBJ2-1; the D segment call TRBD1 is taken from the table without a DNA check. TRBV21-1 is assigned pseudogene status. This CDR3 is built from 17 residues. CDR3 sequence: CASSKPTGGYQNNEQFF. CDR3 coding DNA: TGTGCCAGCAGCAAACCTACAGGGGGATACCAAAACAATGAGCAGTTCTTC.

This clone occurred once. CDR3 nucleotide sequence: TGTGCCAGCAGTTACTCACCTACTGCAACTAATGAAAAACTGTTTTTT. It specifies CASSYSPTATNEKLFF. The rearrangement links TRBV6-5 to TRBJ1-4; no clear D. The CDR3 sequence is 16 residues long. From germline, CDR1 is MNHEY and CDR2 SVGAGI. Trimming removed 0 bases from V and 0 bases from J, with 8 bases in between.

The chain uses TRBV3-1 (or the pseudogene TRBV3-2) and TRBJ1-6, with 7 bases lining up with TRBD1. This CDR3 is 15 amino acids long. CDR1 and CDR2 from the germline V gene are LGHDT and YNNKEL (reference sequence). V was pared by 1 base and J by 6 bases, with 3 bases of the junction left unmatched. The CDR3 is CASSQGDSSNSPLHF. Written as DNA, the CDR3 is TGTGCCAGCAGCCAAGGGGACAGTTCTAATTCACCCCTCCACTTT.

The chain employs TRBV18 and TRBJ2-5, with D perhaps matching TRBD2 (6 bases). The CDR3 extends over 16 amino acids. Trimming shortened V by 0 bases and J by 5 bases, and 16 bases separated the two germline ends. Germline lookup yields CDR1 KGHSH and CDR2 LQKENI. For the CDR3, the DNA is TGTGCCAGCTCACCACCGACGGACCCACGGGGGGAGACCCAGTACTTC. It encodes CASSPPTDPRGETQYF. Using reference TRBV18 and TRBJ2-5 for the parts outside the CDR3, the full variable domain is NAGVMQNPRHLVRRRGQEARLRCSPMKGHSHVYWYRQLPEEGLKFMVYLQKENIIDESGMPKERFSAEFPKEGPSILRIQQVVRGDSAAYFCASSPPTDPRGETQYFGPGTRLLVL.

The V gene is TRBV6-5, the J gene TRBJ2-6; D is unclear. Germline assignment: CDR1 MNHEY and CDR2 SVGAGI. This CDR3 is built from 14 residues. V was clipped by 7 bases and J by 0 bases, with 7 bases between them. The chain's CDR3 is CASIIISGANVLTF. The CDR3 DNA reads TGTGCCAGCATTATTATCTCTGGGGCCAACGTCCTGACTTTC.

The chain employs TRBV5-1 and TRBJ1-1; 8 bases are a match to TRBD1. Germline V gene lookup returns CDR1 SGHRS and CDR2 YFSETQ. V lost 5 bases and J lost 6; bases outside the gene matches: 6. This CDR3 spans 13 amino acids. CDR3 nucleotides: TGCGCCAGCAGGGTGACAGGGGTTTCTGAAGCTTTCTTT. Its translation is CASRVTGVSEAFF.

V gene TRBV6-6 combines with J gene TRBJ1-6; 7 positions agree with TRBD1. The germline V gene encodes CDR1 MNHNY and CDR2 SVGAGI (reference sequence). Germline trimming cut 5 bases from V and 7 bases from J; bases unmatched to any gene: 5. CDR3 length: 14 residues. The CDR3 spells CASSTTGPNSPLHF. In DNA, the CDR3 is TGTGCCAGCAGTACGACAGGGCCCAATTCACCCCTCCACTTT.

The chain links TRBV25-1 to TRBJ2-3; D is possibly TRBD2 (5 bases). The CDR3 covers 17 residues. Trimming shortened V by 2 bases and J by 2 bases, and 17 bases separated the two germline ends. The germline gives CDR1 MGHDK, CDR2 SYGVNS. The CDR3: CASSESLSGYFTDTQYF. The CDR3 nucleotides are TGTGCCAGCAGTGAAAGCCTTTCGGGGTATTTCACAGATACGCAGTATTTT.

DNA of the CDR3: TGCGCCAGCAGCCACCGAAGTCGGGGACTAGCGGGGGGGCCCTTCTCCTACAATGAGCAGTTCTTC. This sequence encodes CASSHRSRGLAGGPFSYNEQFF. This chain connects TRBV4-1 to TRBJ2-1, with TRBD2 matching over 16 bases. After removal of 3 bases from V and 0 bases from J, the junction contained 14 bases not matched to a gene. From germline, CDR1 is MGHRA and CDR2 YSYEKL. The CDR3 has 22 amino acids.

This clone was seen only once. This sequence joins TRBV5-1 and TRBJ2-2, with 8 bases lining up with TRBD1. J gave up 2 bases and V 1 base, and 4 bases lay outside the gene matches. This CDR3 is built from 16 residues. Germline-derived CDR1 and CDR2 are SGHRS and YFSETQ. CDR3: CASSLLGQGNTGELFF. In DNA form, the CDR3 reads TGCGCCAGCAGCTTGTTAGGACAGGGAAACACCGGGGAGCTGTTTTTT.

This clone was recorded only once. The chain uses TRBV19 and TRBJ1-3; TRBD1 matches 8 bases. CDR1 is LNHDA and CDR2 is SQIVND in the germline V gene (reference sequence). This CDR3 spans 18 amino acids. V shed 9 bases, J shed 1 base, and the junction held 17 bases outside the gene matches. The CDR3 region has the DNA TGTGCCAGCGGGAATCTAAGAGGGACAGGAGCTTCTGGAAACACCATATATTTT. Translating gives CASGNLRGTGASGNTIYF. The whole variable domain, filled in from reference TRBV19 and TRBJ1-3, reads DGGITQSPKYLFRKEGQNVTLSCEQNLNHDAMYWYRQDPGQGLRLIYYSQIVNDFQKGDIAEGYSVSREKKESFPLTVTSAQKNPTAFYLCASGNLRGTGASGNTIYFGEGSWLTVV.

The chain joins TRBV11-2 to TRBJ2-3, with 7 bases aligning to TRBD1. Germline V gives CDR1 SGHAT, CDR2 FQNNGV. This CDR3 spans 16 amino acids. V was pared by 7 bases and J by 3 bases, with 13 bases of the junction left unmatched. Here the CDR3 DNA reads TGTGCCAGCACCAACCGCCCCGGCAGGGGGACAGATACGCAGTATTTT. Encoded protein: CASTNRPGRGTDTQYF.

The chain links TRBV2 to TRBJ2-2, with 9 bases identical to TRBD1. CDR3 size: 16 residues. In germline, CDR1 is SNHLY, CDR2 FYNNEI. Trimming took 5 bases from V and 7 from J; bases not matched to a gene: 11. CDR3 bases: TGTGCCAGCAGTAGACCAGGACAGGGGCTTGGCGGGGAGCTGTTTTTT. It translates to CASSRPGQGLGGELFF.

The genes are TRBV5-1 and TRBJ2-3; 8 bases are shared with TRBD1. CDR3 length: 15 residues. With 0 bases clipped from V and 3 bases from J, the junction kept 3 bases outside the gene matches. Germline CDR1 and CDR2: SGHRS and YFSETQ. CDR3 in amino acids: CASSLAGQGTDTQYF. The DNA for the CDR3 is TGCGCCAGCAGCTTGGCTGGACAGGGAACAGATACGCAGTATTTT.

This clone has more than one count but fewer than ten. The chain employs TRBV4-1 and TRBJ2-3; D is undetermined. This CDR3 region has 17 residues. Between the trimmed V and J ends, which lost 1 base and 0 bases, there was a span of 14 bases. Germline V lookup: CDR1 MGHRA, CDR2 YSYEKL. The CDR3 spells CASSQVGGAPSTDTQYF. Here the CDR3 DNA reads TGCGCCAGCAGCCAAGTCGGTGGAGCCCCTAGCACAGATACGCAGTATTTT.

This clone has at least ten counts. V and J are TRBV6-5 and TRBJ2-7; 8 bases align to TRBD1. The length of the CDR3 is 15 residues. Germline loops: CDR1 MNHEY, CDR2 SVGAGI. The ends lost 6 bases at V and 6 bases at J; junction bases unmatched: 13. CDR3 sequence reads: CASSSTRTGFSEQYV. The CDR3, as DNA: TGTGCCAGCAGCAGTACGCGGACAGGGTTTTCCGAGCAGTACGTC.

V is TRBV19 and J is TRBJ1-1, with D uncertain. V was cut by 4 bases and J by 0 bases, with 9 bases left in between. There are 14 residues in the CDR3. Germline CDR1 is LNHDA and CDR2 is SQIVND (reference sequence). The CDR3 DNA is TGTGCCAGTAGTACGGAGTGGGTGAACACTGAAGCTTTCTTT. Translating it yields CASSTEWVNTEAFF.

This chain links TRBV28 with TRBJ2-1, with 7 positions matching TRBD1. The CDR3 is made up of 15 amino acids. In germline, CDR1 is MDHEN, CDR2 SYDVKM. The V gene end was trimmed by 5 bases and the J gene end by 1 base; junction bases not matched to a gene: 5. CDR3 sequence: CASSHDRESYNEQFF. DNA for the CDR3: TGTGCCAGCAGTCATGACAGGGAGTCCTACAATGAGCAGTTCTTC.

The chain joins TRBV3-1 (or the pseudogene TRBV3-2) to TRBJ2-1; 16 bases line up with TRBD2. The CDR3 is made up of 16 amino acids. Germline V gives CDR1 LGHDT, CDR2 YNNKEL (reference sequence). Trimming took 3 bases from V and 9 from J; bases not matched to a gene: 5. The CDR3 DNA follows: TGTGCCAGCAGCCAGGGACTAGCGGGGGGGCATGGTGAGCAGTTCTTC. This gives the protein CASSQGLAGGHGEQFF.

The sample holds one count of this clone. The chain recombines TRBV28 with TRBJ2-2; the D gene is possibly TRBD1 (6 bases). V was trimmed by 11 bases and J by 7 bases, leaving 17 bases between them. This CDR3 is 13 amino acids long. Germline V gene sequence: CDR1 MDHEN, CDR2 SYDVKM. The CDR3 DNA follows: TGTGCCCATGGGGGCAGGGCGGGCGGGGAGCTGTTTTTT. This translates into CAHGGRAGGELFF.

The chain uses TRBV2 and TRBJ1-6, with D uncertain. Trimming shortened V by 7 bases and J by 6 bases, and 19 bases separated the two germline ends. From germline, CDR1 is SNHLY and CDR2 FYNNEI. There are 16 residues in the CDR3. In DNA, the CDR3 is TGTGCCAGCACCCCCGGTGGAGGGCGGACTAATTCACCCCTCCACTTT. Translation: CASTPGGGRTNSPLHF.

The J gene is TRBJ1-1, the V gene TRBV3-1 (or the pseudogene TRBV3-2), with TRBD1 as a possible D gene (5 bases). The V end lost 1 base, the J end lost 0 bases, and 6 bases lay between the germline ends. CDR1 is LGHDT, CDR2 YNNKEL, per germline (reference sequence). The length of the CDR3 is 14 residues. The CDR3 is CASSQGQLNTEAFF. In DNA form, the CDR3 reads TGTGCCAGCAGCCAAGGACAGTTGAACACTGAAGCTTTCTTT.